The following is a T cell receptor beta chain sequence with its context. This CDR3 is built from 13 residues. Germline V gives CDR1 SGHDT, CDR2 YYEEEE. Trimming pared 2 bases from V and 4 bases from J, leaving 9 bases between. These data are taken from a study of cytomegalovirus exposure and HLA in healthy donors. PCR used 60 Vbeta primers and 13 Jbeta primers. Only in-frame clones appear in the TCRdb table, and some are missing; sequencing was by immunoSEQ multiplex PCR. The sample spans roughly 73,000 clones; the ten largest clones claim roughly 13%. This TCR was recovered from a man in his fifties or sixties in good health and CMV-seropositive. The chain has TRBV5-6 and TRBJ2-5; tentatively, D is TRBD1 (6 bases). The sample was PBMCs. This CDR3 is CASSLRGTETQYF. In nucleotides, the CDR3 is TGTGCCAGCAGCTTAAGGGGGACAGAGACCCAGTACTTC.